This T cell receptor beta chain was sequenced for a study of T cell responses to AZD1222 COVID-19 vaccine (dated by TCRdb to 2020 to 2022). With regard to the full study: AZD1222 recipients given second doses at about 4 weeks or at about 12 weeks were pooled, since spike-specific TCR depth and breadth were not found to differ between the two schedules. A total of 233 trial participants underwent TCR sequencing, of whom 200 to 220 had received two doses of AZD1222 and around 26 had received two doses of the MenACWY control vaccine. Enrollment into the trials was organized by age into subgroups of 18-55, 56-69 and 70-plus years, and those subgroups contained about 160, 30 and 59 TCR-sequenced participants, respectively. Overall study results and their limits: In the small 56-69-year group, the increase in depth fell short of significance, most likely because of low power. Participants were mostly white British and included more females than males, and it was suggested by the authors that clonal diversity may have been underestimated. After two AZD1222 doses, spike-specific TCR breadth and depth were significantly higher than at day 0 and than in MenACWY recipients. The vaccine-associated CD4 TCRs covered the entire spike protein, and the dominant responses fell in regions 160-218 and 743-854. Because no day 14 peak-response samples were available, repertoires were characterized only after the peak T cell response. Conclusions about previously exposed vaccinees are limited, since just 6 or 7 AZD1222 recipients were seropositive for SARS-CoV-2 at baseline. Epitopes outside the regions mutated in the B.1.351 and B.1.1.7 variants were reportedly recognized by nearly half of the unique spike-specific TCRs.

The CDR3 regions of human TCRbeta chains were subjected to immunosequencing. In the paper's pipeline: Repertoire TCRs were matched against a reference library of SARS-CoV-2-specific TCRs generated with the MIRA antigen-specificity platform. Breadth meant the fraction of unique TCRs that were SARS-CoV-2-associated, whereas depth meant the fraction of total T cells that were SARS-CoV-2-associated. Using the MIRA data, each spike-specific TCR was mapped to the spike region that the TCR reacts to and placed in a CD4 or CD8 class. Log10-transformed breadth and depth values were compared by one-way ANOVA with Sidak's multiple comparisons tests. TCRdb holds this immuneACCESS table with in-frame rearrangements only. Some clones are missing; in checked studies, unresolved V genes explain under half, and the rest has no known cause. The DNA was the basis for D and trimming; V, J and clone size are from that table. The sample table records fewer than 120,000 clones; roughly 90% of these occur just once. The ten biggest clones cover over 1.5% of the sample.

Via the germline V gene (reference sequence), CDR1 is LNHDA and CDR2 SQIVND. Including cysteine and phenylalanine, the CDR3 has 11 amino acids. Only the CDR3 DNA is retained, 33 bases long and in frame from the first base. V was cut back by 4 bases and J by 8 bases, leaving a gap of 8 bases between them. What the time point label conveys for this sample: baseline before first vaccination. Vaccinee samples were obtained from the UK trials COV001 and COV002, which included a single-blind randomized controlled phase 2/3 trial of AZD1222 (ChAdOx1 nCoV-19) in healthy adults. Trial participant PBMC samples were collected at day 0 and day 28 after the second dose for TCRbeta chain sequencing. As concerns this clone: Which antigen it targets is not known. Nothing much larger sits one base from this clone, and base qualities are not available.

This material consisted of peripheral blood, taken on day 0 of AZD1222 vaccination. The clonotype comes from an adult in good health. Rearrangement joined TRBV19 to TRBJ1-2, and possibly TRBD1, on 6 matching bases. DNA sequence: TGTGCCAGTAGTACAGGGGTAGGCTACACCTTC. Its protein is CASSTGVGYTF. With all but the CDR3 taken from the reference TRBV19 and TRBJ1-2 genes, the full variable domain is: DGGITQSPKYLFRKEGQNVTLSCEQNLNHDAMYWYRQDPGQGLRLIYYSQIVNDFQKGDIAEGYSVSREKKESFPLTVTSAQKNPTAFYLCASSTGVGYTFGSGTRLTVV.